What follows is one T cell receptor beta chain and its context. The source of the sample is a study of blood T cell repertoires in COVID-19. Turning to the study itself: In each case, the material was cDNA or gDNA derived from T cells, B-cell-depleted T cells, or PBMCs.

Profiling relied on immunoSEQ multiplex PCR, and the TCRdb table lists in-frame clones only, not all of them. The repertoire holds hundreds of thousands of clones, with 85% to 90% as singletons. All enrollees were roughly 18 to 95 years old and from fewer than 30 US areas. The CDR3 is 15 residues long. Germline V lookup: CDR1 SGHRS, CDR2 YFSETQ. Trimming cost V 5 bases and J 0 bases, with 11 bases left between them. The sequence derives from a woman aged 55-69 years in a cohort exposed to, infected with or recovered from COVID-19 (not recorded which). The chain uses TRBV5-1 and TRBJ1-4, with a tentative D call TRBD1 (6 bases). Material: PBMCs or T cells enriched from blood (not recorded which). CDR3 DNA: TGCGCCAGCAGTGGTGGGGGCGCAACTAATGAAAAACTGTTTTTT. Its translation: CASSGGGATNEKLFF.